This T cell receptor beta chain appears in the sequencing data of a study of blood T cell repertoires in COVID-19. Study as a whole: The study drew acute and convalescent COVID-19 samples from the United States, Italy and Spain. From T cells, B-cell-depleted T cells, or PBMCs came the material, which was cDNA or gDNA.

Method: immunoSEQ multiplex PCR; TCRdb's copy keeps in-frame clones and lacks some. Found here are roughly 100,000 clones, roughly 90% of them singletons; the top ten hold roughly a sixth. There are 14 residues in the CDR3. CDR1 and CDR2 (germline): SEHNR, FQNEAQ (reference sequence). V was clipped by 1 base and J by 12 bases, with 18 bases between them. This sequence joins TRBV7-9 and TRBJ1-1; possibly TRBD1 for D (5 bases). The sequencing sample was made of peripheral blood. This receptor was taken from a woman of 80 years or more with acute or convalescent COVID-19. The CDR3 bases are TGTGCCAGCAGCTTAGACGGGGGAGACGCATTAACTTTCTTT. Its translation is CASSLDGGDALTFF.